This TCR beta chain stems from a study of T cells after yellow fever vaccination. This clonotype occurred a few times. One entry per CDR3 protein, called by TCRdb with MiXCR from the 5' RACE reads. Altogether a few hundred thousand distinct CDR3 sequences are present, around a sixth being singletons, with the ten largest covering roughly a sixth. The source was PBMCs, collected 5 to 6 days after the first yellow fever vaccination. The TCR sequence derives from a man aged 18-30 years who received the YFV17D yellow fever vaccine.

CDR3 bases: TGCGCCAGCAGCTTGGCCAGGGGAAAAGAGACCCAGTACTTC. Its translation: CASSLARGKETQYF. This rearrangement joins TRBV5-1 to TRBJ2-5; D is possibly TRBD1 (6 bases). The V gene's germline CDR1 is SGHRS and CDR2 YFSETQ. Trimming shortened V by 0 bases and J by 3 bases, and 9 bases separated the two germline ends. The CDR3 has 14 amino acids.